This TCR beta chain was profiled in a study of cytomegalovirus exposure and HLA in healthy donors. The overall study: Among around 400 genotyped donors, approximately 80% fell in the Caucasian-associated ancestry cluster.

Turning to this clone: Its target is unknown.

Primers: 60 Vbeta forward and 13 Jbeta reverse. Assay used: immunoSEQ multiplex PCR; TCRdb lists only in-frame clones, some missing. The table has approximately 150,000 clones, about 80% seen once. With 7 bases removed from V and 6 bases from J, the gap between germline ends came to 15 bases. Germline V lookup: CDR1 SGHTA, CDR2 FQGNSA. The CDR3 spans 13 residues. Study results and caveats: It was reported that the classifier diagnosed cytomegalovirus status with high specificity and sensitivity in both the original and validation cohorts.

The TCR comes from a man younger than 45 in good health and CMV-seropositive. The sequencing input was PBMCs. V gene TRBV7-2 combines with J gene TRBJ1-2, with no clear D. DNA of the CDR3: TGTGCCAGCACCCGCGGGGTGGAGGATGGCTACACCTTC. Translating it yields CASTRGVEDGYTF.